Listed below are T cell receptor beta chains from one sample, sequenced in a study of T cells after yellow fever vaccination. A single record per CDR3 protein comes from TCRdb applying MiXCR to the 5' RACE reads. The sample lists hundreds of thousands of distinct CDR3 sequences, about 12% occurring once. The source was PBMCs, collected on the day of the yellow fever booster vaccination. Receptor source: a man younger than 45 who received the YFV17D yellow fever vaccine. CDR3s include the opening cysteine and the closing phenylalanine or tryptophan. D genes are given only for firm matches. The size entry is marked missing in some rows and otherwise reads once, few, many or a size class.

few	TRBV9	TRBJ2-7	-	CASSVAGQGYEQYF	TGTGCCAGCAGCGTAGCAGGGCAGGGATACGAGCAGTACTTC
-	TRBV27	TRBJ2-7	TRBD1	CASRQQGWHEQYF	TGTGCCAGCAGACAACAGGGGTGGCACGAGCAGTACTTC
few	TRBV10-3	TRBJ1-2	-	CAISESRNGYTF	TGTGCCATCAGTGAGTCGCGTAATGGCTACACCTTC
-	TRBV12-3/TRBV12-4	TRBJ2-4	TRBD2	CASSSRAGAPGNIQYF	TGTGCCAGCAGTTCTCGGGCGGGAGCCCCCGGAAACATTCAGTACTTC
few	TRBV9	TRBJ2-7	TRBD2	CASSVEAGGPREQYF	TGTGCCAGCAGCGTAGAGGCGGGAGGGCCGAGGGAGCAGTACTTC
-	TRBV24-1	TRBJ1-6	-	CATEAGLGNSPLHF	TGTGCCACCGAGGCCGGCCTCGGGAATTCACCCCTCCACTTT
-	TRBV6-2/TRBV6-3	TRBJ2-7	-	CASRTSGGWGAGYEQYF	TGTGCCAGCAGAACCTCAGGGGGGTGGGGCGCGGGTTACGAGCAGTACTTC
many	TRBV7-9	TRBJ2-1	-	CASSLLGEQFF	TGTGCCAGCAGTTTATTGGGAGAGCAGTTCTTC
few	TRBV25-1	TRBJ1-6	-	CASSTSGSYNSPLHF	TGTGCCAGCAGTACAAGTGGGTCCTATAATTCACCCCTCCACTTT
-	TRBV7-2	TRBJ2-5	TRBD2	CASSTRLAGVGETQYF	TGTGCCAGCAGCACCAGACTAGCGGGAGTGGGGGAGACCCAGTACTTC
-	TRBV4-1	TRBJ2-1	TRBD2	CASSQVLAGVISSYNEQFF	TGCGCCAGCAGCCAAGTTTTAGCGGGAGTCATCAGCTCCTACAATGAGCAGTTCTTC
-	TRBV5-1	TRBJ1-3	TRBD1	CASSPDRTGNTIYF	TGCGCCAGCAGCCCGGACAGGACTGGAAACACCATATATTTT
many	TRBV27	TRBJ2-1	-	CASLGGTSYNEQFF	TGTGCCAGCCTGGGGGGCACATCCTACAATGAGCAGTTCTTC
few	TRBV4-1	TRBJ2-1	-	CASSPLVFPYNEQFF	TGCGCCAGCAGCCCTCTAGTATTCCCCTACAATGAGCAGTTCTTC
-	TRBV4-3	TRBJ2-7	-	CASSQEAAAAYEQYF	TGCGCCAGCAGCCAGGAGGCTGCGGCCGCCTACGAGCAGTACTTC
-	TRBV9	TRBJ2-2	-	CASSPSDGDGELFF	TGTGCCAGCAGCCCTTCGGACGGGGACGGGGAGCTGTTTTTT
many	TRBV6-1	TRBJ1-6	TRBD1	CASRSGTDNSPLHF	TGTGCCAGCAGGTCCGGGACAGATAATTCACCCCTCCACTTT
few	TRBV15	TRBJ2-7	TRBD1	CATSSRDRGIYEQYF	TGTGCCACCAGCAGCCGGGACAGGGGGATCTACGAGCAGTACTTC
few	TRBV5-1	TRBJ2-2	TRBD2	CASSPGLAGSTGELFF	TGCGCCAGCAGCCCTGGACTAGCGGGATCCACCGGGGAGCTGTTTTTT
-	TRBV18	TRBJ2-7	TRBD2	CASSPPGLAVYEQYF	TGTGCCAGCTCACCACCAGGACTAGCGGTCTACGAGCAGTACTTC
-	TRBV20-1	TRBJ2-1	-	CCARDLGAYNEQFF	TGCTGTGCTAGGGACCTGGGGGCCTACAATGAGCAGTTCTTC
-	TRBV25-1	TRBJ2-5	TRBD2	CASTASGMGGETQYF	TGTGCCAGCACTGCTAGCGGGATGGGCGGAGAGACCCAGTACTTC
-	TRBV6-6	TRBJ2-3	-	CASTPGGRAQYF	TGTGCCAGCACTCCGGGGGGCAGGGCGCAGTATTTT
-	TRBV7-9	TRBJ2-3	TRBD2	CASSNPPSGTKDTQYF	TGTGCCAGCAGCAATCCTCCTAGCGGGACTAAAGATACGCAGTATTTT
few	TRBV20-1	TRBJ2-7	TRBD2	CSASRTGLISYEQYF	TGCAGTGCTAGCCGAACGGGACTAATCTCCTACGAGCAGTACTTC
few	TRBV10-2	TRBJ2-7	TRBD2	CASSESVTSGRYEQYF	TGCGCCAGCAGTGAGTCGGTGACTAGCGGGAGGTACGAGCAGTACTTC
few	TRBV5-4	TRBJ2-5	TRBD2	CASSLASGIQETQYF	TGTGCCAGCAGCTTGGCTAGCGGAATACAAGAGACCCAGTACTTC
-	TRBV7-3	TRBJ2-1	TRBD2	CASSLDGLAGPNEQFF	TGTGCCAGCAGCTTGGACGGACTAGCGGGACCCAATGAGCAGTTCTTC
few	TRBV27	TRBJ2-6	-	CASSLSFSGANVLTF	TGTGCCAGCAGTTTAAGCTTCTCTGGGGCCAACGTCCTGACTTTC
few	TRBV4-2	TRBJ2-4	TRBD2	CASSQDHLAGEIQYF	TGTGCCAGCAGCCAAGATCACCTAGCGGGAGAAATTCAGTACTTC
few	TRBV5-1	TRBJ2-3	-	CASWTSTDTQYF	TGCGCCAGTTGGACTAGCACAGATACGCAGTATTTT
many	TRBV20-1	TRBJ1-4	-	CSAPSTNEKLFF	TGCAGTGCCCCCTCAACTAATGAAAAACTGTTTTTT
few	TRBV5-1	TRBJ1-2	TRBD1	CASIGTGDYGYTF	TGCGCCAGCATCGGGACAGGAGACTATGGCTACACCTTC
-	TRBV5-1	TRBJ1-1	-	CASSDGGGGTEAFF	TGCGCCAGCAGCGATGGGGGGGGAGGCACTGAAGCTTTCTTT
-	TRBV9	TRBJ2-1	-	CASSGGSGGDEQFF	TGTGCCAGCAGCGGTGGGAGTGGTGGGGATGAGCAGTTCTTC
-	TRBV20-1	TRBJ2-1	TRBD1	CSARVGTGNEQFF	TGCAGTGCTAGAGTGGGGACAGGGAATGAGCAGTTCTTC
-	TRBV25-1	TRBJ2-5	-	CASSDRRGAETQYF	TGTGCCAGCAGTGACCGTCGGGGCGCAGAGACCCAGTACTTC
few	TRBV5-1	TRBJ2-3	-	CASSSDGFRADTQYF	TGCGCCAGCAGCTCGGACGGGTTTCGCGCAGATACGCAGTATTTT
once	TRBV7-6	TRBJ2-3	-	CASSFDSISGTQYF	TGTGCCAGCAGCTTCGATTCCATCTCTGGTACGCAGTATTTT
-	TRBV2	TRBJ2-1	-	CASSREGAGRSNEQFF	TGTGCCAGCTCTCGCGAGGGGGCGGGAAGGAGTAATGAGCAGTTCTTC
-	TRBV27	TRBJ2-1	-	CASSFLGQLSSYNEQFF	TGTGCCAGCAGTTTCCTCGGGCAATTAAGCTCCTACAATGAGCAGTTCTTC
-	TRBV4-3	TRBJ2-2	-	CASSQEGGEGVGTGELFF	TGCGCCAGCAGCCAAGAAGGGGGTGAGGGAGTCGGCACCGGGGAGCTGTTTTTT
-	TRBV20-1	TRBJ1-4	-	CSARDPGHDPEKLFF	TGCAGTGCTAGAGATCCGGGACATGACCCTGAAAAACTGTTTTTT
few	TRBV28	TRBJ2-2	TRBD1	CASSRVGTANTGELFF	TGTGCCAGCAGTCGCGTTGGGACAGCGAACACCGGGGAGCTGTTTTTT
few	TRBV5-8	TRBJ2-7	-	CASSLPRRVASGGQYF	TGTGCCAGCAGCTTGCCACGACGGGTCGCCAGTGGGGGGCAGTACTTC
-	TRBV5-4	TRBJ1-1	-	CASSIRESTEAFF	TGTGCCAGCAGTATCAGGGAATCCACTGAAGCTTTCTTT
-	TRBV4-1	TRBJ2-4	TRBD2	CASSQPEPGLAGGLAKNIQYF	TGCGCCAGCAGCCAGCCCGAACCGGGACTAGCGGGAGGGCTAGCCAAAAACATTCAGTACTTC
-	TRBV2	TRBJ2-5	TRBD1	CAIGNPGQGPDQYF	TGTGCCATTGGAAACCCGGGACAGGGTCCCGACCAGTACTTC
-	TRBV20-1	TRBJ2-4	-	CSARGGRPQYF	TGCAGTGCTAGAGGAGGCAGGCCTCAGTACTTC
few	TRBV6-1	TRBJ2-3	-	CAISSRQGLSDTQYF	TGTGCCATCTCGTCCCGACAGGGACTATCAGATACGCAGTATTTT
few	TRBV29-1	TRBJ1-1	TRBD1	CSVGQGVRTEAFF	TGCAGCGTGGGACAGGGGGTTCGAACTGAAGCTTTCTTT
-	TRBV29-1	TRBJ1-4	TRBD1	CSARGDRDPEKLFF	TGCAGCGCAAGGGGGGACAGGGATCCCGAAAAACTGTTTTTT
few	TRBV3-1	TRBJ2-1	TRBD2	CASSSILLAAYNEQFF	TGTGCCAGCAGCTCCATCTTACTAGCGGCCTACAATGAGCAGTTCTTC
-	TRBV15	TRBJ2-3	-	CATEGDTDTQYF	TGTGCCACCGAAGGCGACACAGATACGCAGTATTTT
few	TRBV25-1	TRBJ2-5	-	CASSRAEEGETQYF	TGTGCCAGCAGTCGAGCTGAAGAGGGGGAGACCCAGTACTTC
many	TRBV6-5	TRBJ1-5	-	CASSYYRRTDSRHQPQHF	TGTGCCAGCAGCTATTATCGAAGAACGGACAGCCGCCATCAGCCCCAGCATTTT
-	TRBV6-5	TRBJ2-1	-	CASSYGGKSYNEQFF	TGTGCCAGCAGTTACGGTGGGAAATCCTACAATGAGCAGTTCTTC
many	TRBV12-3/TRBV12-4	TRBJ2-5	TRBD1	CASSLQGGVETQYF	TGTGCCAGCAGTTTACAAGGGGGCGTAGAGACCCAGTACTTC
-	TRBV29-1	TRBJ2-3	TRBD2	CSVDPSGSRPPDTQYF	TGCAGCGTTGACCCCAGCGGGAGTAGACCCCCAGATACGCAGTATTTT
few	TRBV11-2	TRBJ1-1	-	CASSSRRAGAVANTEAFF	TGTGCCAGCAGCTCCCGTCGAGCAGGGGCGGTGGCGAACACTGAAGCTTTCTTT